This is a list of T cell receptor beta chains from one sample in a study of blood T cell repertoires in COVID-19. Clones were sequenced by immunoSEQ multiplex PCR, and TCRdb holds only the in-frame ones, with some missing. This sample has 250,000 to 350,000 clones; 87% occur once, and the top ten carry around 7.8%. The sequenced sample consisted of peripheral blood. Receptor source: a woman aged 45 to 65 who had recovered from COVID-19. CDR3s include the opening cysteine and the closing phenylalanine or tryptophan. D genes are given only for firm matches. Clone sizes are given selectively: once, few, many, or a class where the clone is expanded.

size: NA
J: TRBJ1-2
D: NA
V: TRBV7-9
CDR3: CASSLTTVNYGYTF
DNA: TGTGCCAGCAGCCTTACGACAGTTAACTATGGCTACACCTTC

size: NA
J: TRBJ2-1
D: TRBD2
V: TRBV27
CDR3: CASRSGARSSYNEQFF
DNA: TGTGCCAGCAGGAGCGGGGCTCGTAGCTCCTACAATGAGCAGTTCTTC

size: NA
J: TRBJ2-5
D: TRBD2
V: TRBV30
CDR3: CAWRLAGSETQYF
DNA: TGTGCCTGGAGACTAGCGGGCTCAGAGACCCAGTACTTC

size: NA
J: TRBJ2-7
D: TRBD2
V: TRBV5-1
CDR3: CASRSSGPYEQYF
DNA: TGCGCCAGCAGGTCTAGCGGACCCTACGAGCAGTACTTC

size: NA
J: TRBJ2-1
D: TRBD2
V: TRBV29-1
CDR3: CSARTSGTRSYNEQFF
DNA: TGCAGCGCGAGGACTAGCGGGACCCGCTCCTACAATGAGCAGTTCTTC

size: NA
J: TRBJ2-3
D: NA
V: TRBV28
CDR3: CASSSRQVSSTDTQYF
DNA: TGTGCCAGCAGTTCCCGGCAGGTTTCTAGCACAGATACGCAGTATTTT

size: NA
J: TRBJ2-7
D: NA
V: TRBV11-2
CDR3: CASSVRLVGHYEQYF
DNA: TGTGCCAGCAGCGTACGACTCGTGGGGCACTACGAGCAGTACTTC

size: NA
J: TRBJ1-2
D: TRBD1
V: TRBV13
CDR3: CASSSRAGGENYGYTF
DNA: TGTGCCAGCAGCTCCAGGGCAGGGGGCGAGAACTATGGCTACACCTTC

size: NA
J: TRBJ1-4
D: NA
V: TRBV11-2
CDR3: CASSLISGLGELFF
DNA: TGTGCCAGCAGCTTAATATCCGGCCTCGGGGAACTGTTTTTT

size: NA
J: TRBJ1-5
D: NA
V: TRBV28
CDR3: CASSFRVDQPQHF
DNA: TGTGCCAGCAGTTTCAGGGTAGACCAGCCCCAGCATTTT

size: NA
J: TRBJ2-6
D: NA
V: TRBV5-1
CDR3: CASSLTGASSGANVLTF
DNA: TGCGCCAGCAGCTTGACGGGAGCTTCCTCTGGGGCCAACGTCCTGACTTTC

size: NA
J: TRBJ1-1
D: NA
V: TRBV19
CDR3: CASSIVGQGRPPYEAFF
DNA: TGTGCCAGTAGTATAGTAGGCCAGGGGCGGCCCCCTTATGAAGCTTTCTTT

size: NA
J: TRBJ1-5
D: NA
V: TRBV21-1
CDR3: CASSKAGPRGDQPQHF
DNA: TGTGCCAGCAGCAAAGCCGGCCCCAGGGGGGATCAGCCCCAGCATTTT

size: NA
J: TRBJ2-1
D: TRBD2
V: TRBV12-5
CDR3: CASERGGQNEQFF
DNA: TGTGCTAGCGAGCGGGGGGGCCAAAATGAGCAGTTCTTC

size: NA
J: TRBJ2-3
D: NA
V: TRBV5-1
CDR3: CASSLAQAADTQYF
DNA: TGCGCCAGCAGCTTGGCCCAGGCAGCAGATACGCAGTATTTT

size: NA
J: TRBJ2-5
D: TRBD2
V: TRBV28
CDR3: CASSSLGRRAQETQYF
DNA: TGTGCCAGCAGCTCCCTCGGGAGGAGGGCACAAGAGACCCAGTACTTC

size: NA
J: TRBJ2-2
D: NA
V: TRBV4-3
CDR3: CASSPTRRLNTGELFF
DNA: TGCGCCAGCAGCCCAACACGGAGATTGAACACCGGGGAGCTGTTTTTT

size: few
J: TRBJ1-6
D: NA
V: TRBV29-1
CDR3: CSVASGGNSPLHF
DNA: TGCAGCGTTGCATCGGGGGGTAATTCACCCCTCCACTTT

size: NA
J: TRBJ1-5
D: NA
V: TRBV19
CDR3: CASSTDRNQPQHF
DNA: TGTGCCAGTAGTACCGACAGGAATCAGCCCCAGCATTTT

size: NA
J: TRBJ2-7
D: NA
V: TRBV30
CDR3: CAWSVKGNSYEQYF
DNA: TGTGCCTGGAGTGTAAAGGGGAACTCCTACGAGCAGTACTTC

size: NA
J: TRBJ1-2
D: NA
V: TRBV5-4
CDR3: CASSTRGGWYGYTF
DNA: TGTGCCAGCAGCACCCGGGGGGGCTGGTATGGCTACACCTTC

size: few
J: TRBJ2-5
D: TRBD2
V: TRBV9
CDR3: CASSVGSSGGIQETQYF
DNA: TGTGCCAGCAGCGTAGGGTCCAGCGGGGGAATCCAAGAGACCCAGTACTTC

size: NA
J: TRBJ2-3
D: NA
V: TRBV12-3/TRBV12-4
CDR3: CAITKGPGDTQYF
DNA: TGTGCCATAACGAAGGGGCCCGGAGATACGCAGTATTTT

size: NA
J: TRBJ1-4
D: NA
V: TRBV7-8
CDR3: CATGREINEKLFF
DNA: TGTGCCACGGGGAGGGAGATTAATGAAAAACTGTTTTTT

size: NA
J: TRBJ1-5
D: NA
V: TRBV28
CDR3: CASIKDSRINQPQHF
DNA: TGTGCCAGCATCAAGGACAGCAGAATCAATCAGCCCCAGCATTTT

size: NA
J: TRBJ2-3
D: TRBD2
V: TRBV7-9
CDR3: CASSSRRGSADTQYF
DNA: TGTGCCAGCAGCTCCCGGCGGGGGAGCGCAGATACGCAGTATTTT

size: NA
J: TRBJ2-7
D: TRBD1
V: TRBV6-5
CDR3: CASSWTGGSWDYEQYF
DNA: TGTGCCAGCAGTTGGACAGGGGGCTCTTGGGACTACGAGCAGTACTTC

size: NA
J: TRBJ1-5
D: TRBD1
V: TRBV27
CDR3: CASSLFGGETGGNQPQHF
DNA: TGTGCCAGCAGTTTATTTGGCGGTGAGACAGGGGGCAATCAGCCCCAGCATTTT

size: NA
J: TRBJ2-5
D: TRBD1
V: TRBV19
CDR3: CASSNIAGQGAQTQYF
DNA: TGTGCCAGTAGTAATATAGCCGGGCAGGGGGCACAGACCCAGTACTTC

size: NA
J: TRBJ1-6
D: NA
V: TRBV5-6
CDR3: CASSFGGENSPLHF
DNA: TGTGCCAGCAGCTTTGGAGGGGAGAATTCACCCCTCCACTTT

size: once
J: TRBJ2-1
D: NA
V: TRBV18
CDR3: CASSPPSAYNEQFF
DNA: TGTGCCAGCTCACCACCTAGCGCTTACAATGAGCAGTTCTTC

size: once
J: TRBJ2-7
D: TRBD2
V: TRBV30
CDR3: CAWSLGSGDYEQYF
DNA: TGTGCCTGGAGTCTTGGTAGCGGGGACTACGAGCAGTACTTC

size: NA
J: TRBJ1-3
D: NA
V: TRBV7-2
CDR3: CASSLGPTGRSGNTIYF
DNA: TGTGCCAGCAGCTTAGGGCCCACAGGAAGATCTGGAAACACCATATATTTT

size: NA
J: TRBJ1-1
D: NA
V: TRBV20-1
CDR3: CSASVKNTEAFF
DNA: TGCAGTGCTAGTGTCAAGAACACTGAAGCTTTCTTT

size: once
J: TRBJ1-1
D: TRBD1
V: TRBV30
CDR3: CAWEQGSTEAFF
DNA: TGTGCCTGGGAACAGGGGAGCACTGAAGCTTTCTTT

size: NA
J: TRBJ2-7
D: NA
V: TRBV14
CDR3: CASSRQVSYEQYF
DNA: TGTGCCAGCAGCCGACAGGTCTCCTACGAGCAGTACTTC

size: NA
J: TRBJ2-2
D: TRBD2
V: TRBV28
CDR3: CASRLSGDTGELFF
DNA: TGTGCCAGCAGACTCAGCGGGGACACCGGGGAGCTGTTTTTT

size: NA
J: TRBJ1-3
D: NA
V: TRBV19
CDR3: CASRSGNTIYF
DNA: TGTGCCAGCCGGTCTGGAAACACCATATATTTT

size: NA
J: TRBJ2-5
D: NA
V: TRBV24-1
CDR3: CATQQNYQETQYF
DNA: TGTGCCACCCAACAAAATTACCAAGAGACCCAGTACTTC

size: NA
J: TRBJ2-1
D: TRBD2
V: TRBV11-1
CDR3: CASSSLAGGPGEQFF
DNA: TGTGCCAGCAGCTCTCTAGCGGGAGGGCCCGGTGAGCAGTTCTTC

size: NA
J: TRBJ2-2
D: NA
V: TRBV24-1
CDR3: CATSDPGTSNTGELFF
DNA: TGTGCCACCAGTGATCCCGGGACATCGAACACCGGGGAGCTGTTTTTT

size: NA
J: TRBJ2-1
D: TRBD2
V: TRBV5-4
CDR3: CASSSIAGDAYNEQFF
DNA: TGTGCCAGCAGCTCTATAGCGGGGGACGCCTACAATGAGCAGTTCTTC

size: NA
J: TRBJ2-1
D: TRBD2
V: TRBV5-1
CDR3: CASSELASGSNGAEQFF
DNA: TGCGCCAGCAGCGAGCTGGCTAGCGGGAGTAACGGGGCTGAGCAGTTCTTC

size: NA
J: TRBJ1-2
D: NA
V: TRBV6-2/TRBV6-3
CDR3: CASSSQTGSNYGYTF
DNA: TGTGCCAGCAGTTCACAGACAGGATCTAACTATGGCTACACCTTC

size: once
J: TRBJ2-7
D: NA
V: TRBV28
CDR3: CASTDNNEQYF
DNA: TGTGCCAGCACCGACAACAACGAGCAGTACTTC

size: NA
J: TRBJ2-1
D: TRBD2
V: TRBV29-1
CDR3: CSVGSNLAGVSYNEQFF
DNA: TGCAGCGTTGGGAGTAACCTAGCGGGAGTATCCTACAATGAGCAGTTCTTC

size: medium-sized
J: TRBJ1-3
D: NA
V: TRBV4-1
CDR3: CASSQATSSGNTIYF
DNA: TGCGCCAGCAGCCAAGCGACATCCTCTGGAAACACCATATATTTT